This entry concerns a single TCR beta chain. This clone was counted once. Its recognized antigen is unknown. Base-call qualities are not available, and no considerably larger clone is one nucleotide away. Participants in the prospective study were enrolled through a virtual design, were aged roughly 18 to 100 years, and lived in roughly 24 United States geographic areas. In the prospective study, cohorts were assigned on the basis of participant-reported clinical history obtained from a screening survey and a study questionnaire. ImmuneRACE Cohort 3 recovered participants were defined by two consecutive negative NP/OP PCR tests, healthcare professional clearance, or symptom resolution. In the prospective study, whole blood, serum and a nasopharyngeal or oropharyngeal swab were collected from each participant by mobile phlebotomists. Over a roughly 2-month period, participants in the prospective study had the option of providing additional blood draws and questionnaires. Blood samples from the prospective study were shipped frozen or at room temperature prior to DNA extraction.

The immunoSEQ Assay, a bias-controlled multiplex PCR, was used to amplify TCRbeta CDR3 regions from genomic DNA. Concerning the study's data processing: The number of nucleated cells in each sample was estimated from the amplification of reference gene primers within the assay. To quantify the absolute abundance of each unique TCRbeta CDR3 rearrangement, sequence reads were collapsed and filtered. Productive Simpson clonality was computed per sample as the square root of Simpson's diversity index over productive rearrangements. What TCRdb holds here is the immuneACCESS table cut down to in-frame rearrangements. Part of the clones is not present; checked against another copy, under half of the missing clones reflect an unresolved V gene, and the others are unexplained. The DNA was the basis for D and trimming; V, J and clone size are from that table. The sample table records over 300,000 clones; about 91% of these occur just once. Of the sample, around a tenth falls within the top ten clones.

This entry belongs to a study of blood T cell repertoires in COVID-19 (dated by TCRdb to 2020 to 2022). At the level of the whole study: Samples from collaborators originated in the United States, Italy and Spain and spanned both the acute and convalescent phases of COVID-19. The prospective study material was composed of cDNA or gDNA derived from T cells, B-cell-depleted T cells, or PBMCs. The dataset comprised deeply sampled blood TCRbeta repertoires from subjects exposed to, actively infected with, or recovered from COVID-19. The repertoires were released in a freely available public database intended as a resource for research on the immune response to SARS-CoV-2. The samples were drawn from two sources: the first 160 participants of the ongoing ImmuneRACE study, and about 1,300 subjects contributed by 6 global collaborators. A de-identified subject ID, COVID-19 status, age in years and sex were almost always included in the sample metadata. Where HLA class I and class II types were available, the types were taken from metadata supplied by the sample provider, not from assay-based typing.

Relative to germline, V is missing 4 bases and J is missing 6 bases, with 6 bases of the junction outside any gene match. The CDR3 holds 15 amino acids from the cysteine to the phenylalanine. CDR3 DNA only is kept here, 45 bases in frame from base 1. The germline V gene encodes CDR1 KGHSH and CDR2 LQKENI. Overall study results and their limits: How much clinical and demographic metadata was included differed by source and by participant, and the metadata was provided uncurated.

The rearrangement joined TRBV18 to TRBJ2-3; 11 bases in the middle match TRBD2. The receptor comes from a woman between 35 and 50 years old who had recovered from COVID-19. The sequenced material came from PBMCs or T cells enriched from blood (not recorded which). The nucleotide sequence reads TGTGCCAGCTCACAACTAGCGGGAGATACGGATACGCAGTATTTT. Translated, this gives CASSQLAGDTDTQYF.